This T cell receptor (beta chain) was obtained from a study of T cells after yellow fever vaccination (dated by TCRdb to about 2019). Broadly, across the study: The SMART-Seq v4 Ultra Low Input RNA kit was used to prepare libraries from fractions with low cell numbers. Blood was collected at multiple timepoints before and after primary and secondary immunization, and bulk PBMC replicates and cell subsets were isolated. Two healthy male donors, one aged 18 to 30 and one aged 30 to 39 years, were included in the cohort. Bulk TCR alpha and beta repertoires were sequenced longitudinally to track T-cell clones before and after primary and booster YFV17D yellow fever vaccination.

TCR cDNA was made using 5'RACE template switching, a step that added a universal primer site and unique molecular identifiers. cDNA synthesis was primed from both the TCR alpha and TCR beta constant segments. Library amplification used two PCR steps, and the second PCR step added sample barcodes and sequencing adapters. Sequencing of the libraries was done on either Illumina HiSeq 2500 (2x100 bp) or NovaSeq (2x150 bp). On the study's bioinformatics: Reads were demultiplexed and collapsed into UMI consensus sequences with MIGEC, and V(D)J alignment was performed with MiXCR. Vaccine-responding clonotypes were identified with edgeR using replicate PBMC samples, with FDR below 0.01 and a log2 fold change above 5 up to day 15 being required. CD4 or CD8 identity was assigned to each bulk clonotype according to whether the clonotype was present at higher abundance in the sequenced CD4 repertoire or the sequenced CD8 repertoire. TCRdb trimmed public reads at Q25 via fastp, called clones via MiXCR and kept in-frame beta chains. Records with the same CDR3 protein are collapsed into one entry carrying the most frequent genes and DNA. The V and J calls come from TCRdb's annotation, not from the publication. This sample gives 450,000 to 550,000 distinct CDR3 sequences in total; around a fifth of them show up just once. Roughly a sixth of the sample is taken by the ten largest.

The CDR3 numbers 16 residues from cysteine through phenylalanine. CDR3 DNA is the only sequence kept; it has 48 bases, read in frame from the first base. Taken from the germline V gene, the CDR1 and CDR2 loops are KGHDR and SFDVKD. The junction shows trimming of 2 bases on V and 0 bases on J, plus 10 bases between the germline ends. Concerning this clonotype itself: There is no known antigen for this receptor. No much larger clone is present one base from it, and per-base qualities are unavailable.

The treatment or condition label for this specimen denotes: live attenuated yellow fever vaccine strain. Two biological replicates of bulk PBMCs were collected at each blood-draw timepoint. PBMCs were isolated from peripheral blood using a standard Ficoll-Paque protocol. TriZol was used to extract RNA from bulk PBMCs, from CD4 and CD8 fractions, and from dextramer-positive and dextramer-negative fractions. Paper-wide results and their limitations: Most clones expanded after primary vaccination were re-detected after the booster (about 95% of CD4 and approximately 85% of CD8), suggesting broad memory maintenance. Because abundant contaminating clonotypes from the bulk population could be contained in FACS-sorted repertoires, computational filtering was required. A small share of clonotypes occurred in both CD4 and CD8 compartments, likely arising from convergent recombination. Compared with the primary T-cell response, the secondary T-cell response was faster but weaker, reaching its peak on day 5 rather than on day 15. The study included only two donors, which limits how far the findings can be generalized.

Recombination joined TRBV24-1 with TRBJ2-1; TRBD1 is a possible D gene, resting on 5 matching bases. This specimen was PBMCs, taken 21 days after the first yellow fever vaccination. The TCR sequence derives from a man aged 18-30 years who received the YFV17D yellow fever vaccine. Here is the DNA: TGTGCCACCAGTGATTCTTCAGGGAACTCCTACAATGAGCAGTTCTTC. It translates to CATSDSSGNSYNEQFF.